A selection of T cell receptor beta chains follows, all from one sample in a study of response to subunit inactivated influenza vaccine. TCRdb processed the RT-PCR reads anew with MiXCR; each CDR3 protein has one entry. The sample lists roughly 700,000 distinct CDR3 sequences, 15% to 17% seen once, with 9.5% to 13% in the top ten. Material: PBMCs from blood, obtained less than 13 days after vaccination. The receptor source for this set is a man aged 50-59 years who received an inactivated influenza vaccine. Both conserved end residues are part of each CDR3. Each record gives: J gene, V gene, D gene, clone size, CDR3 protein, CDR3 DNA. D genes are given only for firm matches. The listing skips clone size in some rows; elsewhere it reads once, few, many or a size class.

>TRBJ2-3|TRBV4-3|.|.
CASSQDLGVDTQYF
TGCGCCAGCAGCCAAGATCTGGGGGTAGATACGCAGTATTTT
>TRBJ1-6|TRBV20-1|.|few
CSARAVRNSPLHF
TGCAGTGCTAGGGCGGTCAGGAATTCACCCCTCCACTTT
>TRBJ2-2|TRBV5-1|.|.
CASADTGELFF
TGCGCCAGCGCAGACACCGGGGAGCTGTTTTTT
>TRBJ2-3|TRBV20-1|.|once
CSAGEIWGTSTDTQYF
TGCAGTGCTGGCGAGATTTGGGGAACTAGCACAGATACGCAGTATTTT
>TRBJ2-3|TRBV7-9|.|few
CASRAITDTQYF
TGTGCCAGCAGAGCGATCACAGATACGCAGTATTTT
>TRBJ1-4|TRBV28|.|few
CASSPARGKGNEKLFF
TGTGCCAGCAGCCCGGCCAGGGGAAAGGGTAATGAAAAACTGTTTTTT
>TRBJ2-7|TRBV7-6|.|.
CASSSHEPGRRYEQYF
TGTGCCAGCAGCTCGCATGAACCGGGACGGAGATACGAGCAGTACTTC
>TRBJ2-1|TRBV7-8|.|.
CASSLVAEAYNEQFF
TGTGCCAGCAGCTTAGTTGCAGAAGCATACAATGAGCAGTTCTTC
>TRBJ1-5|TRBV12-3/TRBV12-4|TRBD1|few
CASSSTGGRQPQHF
TGTGCCAGCAGTTCGACAGGGGGCAGACAGCCCCAGCATTTT
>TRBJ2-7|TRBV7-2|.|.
CASSFDRTLSYEQYF
TGTGCCAGCAGCTTTGACAGGACCCTCTCCTACGAGCAGTACTTC
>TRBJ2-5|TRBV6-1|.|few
CASRRDNGAETQYF
TGTGCCAGCAGACGGGACAACGGAGCAGAGACCCAGTACTTC
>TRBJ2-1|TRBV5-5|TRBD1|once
CASSFSGTVNYNEQFF
TGTGCCAGCAGCTTCTCTGGGACAGTAAACTACAATGAGCAGTTCTTC
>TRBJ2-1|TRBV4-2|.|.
CAMGAPLPCYNEQFF
TGTGCCATGGGCGCCCCGCTCCCTTGCTACAATGAGCAGTTCTTC
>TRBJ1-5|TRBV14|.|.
CASSQTKGGEQHF
TGTGCCAGCAGCCAGACAAAAGGGGGGGAGCAGCATTTT
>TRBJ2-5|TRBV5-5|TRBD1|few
CASSLGGQGVAQYF
TGTGCCAGCAGCTTGGGAGGACAGGGGGTAGCCCAGTACTTC
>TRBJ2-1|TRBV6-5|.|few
CASRYGREQFF
TGTGCCAGCAGATACGGGCGTGAGCAGTTCTTC
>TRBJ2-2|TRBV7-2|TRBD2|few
CASSIAGVGTGELFF
TGTGCCAGCAGCATTGCGGGGGTGGGCACCGGGGAGCTGTTTTTT
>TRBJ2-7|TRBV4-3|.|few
CASSQDMNRGGTYEQYF
TGCGCCAGCAGCCAAGATATGAACCGCGGAGGGACCTACGAGCAGTACTTC
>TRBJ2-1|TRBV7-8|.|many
CASSFGEPPYNEQFF
TGTGCCAGCAGCTTCGGAGAACCCCCCTACAATGAGCAGTTCTTC
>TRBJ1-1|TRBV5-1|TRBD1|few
CASKRTGMNTEASF
TGCGCCAGCAAACGGACAGGGATGAACACTGAAGCTTCCTTT
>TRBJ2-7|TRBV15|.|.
CATSREYGYEQYF
TGTGCCACCAGCAGAGAATATGGCTACGAGCAGTACTTC
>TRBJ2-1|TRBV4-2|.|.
CASSHTRSGQGRRNEQFF
TGTGCCAGCAGCCACACAAGAAGTGGGCAGGGGAGGAGGAATGAGCAGTTCTTC
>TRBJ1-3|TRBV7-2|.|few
CASSLAAGSGNTIYF
TGTGCCAGCAGCTTAGCGGCGGGTTCTGGAAACACCATATATTTT
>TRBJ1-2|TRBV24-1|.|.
CATSDASGDYGYTF
TGTGCCACCAGTGATGCCTCCGGGGACTATGGCTACACCTTC
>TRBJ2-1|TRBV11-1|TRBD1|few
CASSLGVRDRVYSEQFF
TGTGCCAGCAGCTTAGGCGTCCGGGACAGGGTATACAGTGAGCAGTTCTTC
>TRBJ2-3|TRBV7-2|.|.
CASRSNTDTQYF
TGTGCCAGCAGATCAAATACAGATACGCAGTATTTT
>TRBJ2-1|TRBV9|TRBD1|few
CASSVNHRGRDEQFF
TGTGCCAGCAGCGTCAACCACAGGGGGCGAGATGAGCAGTTCTTC
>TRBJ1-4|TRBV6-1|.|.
CASRVDGLNEKLFF
TGTGCCAGCAGAGTCGACGGGCTTAATGAAAAACTGTTTTTT
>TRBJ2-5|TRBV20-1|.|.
CSARSPNELTQYF
TGCAGTGCTAGATCTCCAAATGAATTGACCCAGTACTTC
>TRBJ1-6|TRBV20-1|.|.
CSAREGGYNSPLHF
TGCAGTGCTAGAGAAGGCGGCTATAATTCACCCCTCCACTTT
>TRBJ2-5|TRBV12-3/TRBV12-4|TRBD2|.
CASSPTSGVKETQYF
TGTGCCAGCAGTCCCACTAGCGGGGTAAAAGAGACCCAGTACTTC
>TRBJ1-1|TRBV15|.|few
CATSRDNLGGRVNTEAFF
TGTGCCACCAGCAGAGATAATTTGGGCGGCCGGGTGAACACTGAAGCTTTCTTT
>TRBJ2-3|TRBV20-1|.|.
CSEAGASTDTQYF
TGCAGTGAGGCGGGTGCTAGCACAGATACGCAGTATTTT
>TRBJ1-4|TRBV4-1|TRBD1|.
CASSPISQGTHNEKLFF
TGCGCCAGCAGCCCGATCTCACAGGGGACGCATAATGAAAAACTGTTTTTT
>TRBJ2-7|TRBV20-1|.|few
CSARDGRDPFGEQYF
TGCAGTGCTAGAGATGGGCGGGACCCCTTTGGGGAGCAGTACTTC
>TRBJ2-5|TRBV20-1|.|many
CSASRLQETQYF
TGCAGTGCTAGTAGGCTCCAAGAGACCCAGTACTTC
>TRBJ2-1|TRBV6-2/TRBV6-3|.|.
CASSYLGSSYNEQFF
TGTGCCAGCAGTTACCTGGGGAGCTCCTACAATGAGCAGTTCTTC
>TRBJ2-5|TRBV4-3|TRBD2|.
CASSQEAGGFQETQYF
TGCGCCAGCAGCCAGGAGGCGGGAGGTTTTCAAGAGACCCAGTACTTC
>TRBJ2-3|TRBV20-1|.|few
CSASPRAGRTDTQYF
TGCAGTGCTTCGCCTAGAGCGGGTCGAACAGATACGCAGTATTTT
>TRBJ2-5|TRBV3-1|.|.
CASSQDAGYQETQYF
TGTGCCAGCAGCCAAGACGCGGGTTACCAAGAGACCCAGTACTTC
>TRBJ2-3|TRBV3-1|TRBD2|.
CASSAISGAPTDTQYF
TGTGCCAGCAGCGCCATAAGCGGGGCCCCCACAGATACGCAGTATTTT
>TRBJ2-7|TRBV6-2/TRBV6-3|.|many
CASGSWGAYSGTSYEQYF
TGTGCCAGCGGATCGTGGGGCGCTTATAGCGGAACCTCCTACGAGCAGTACTTC
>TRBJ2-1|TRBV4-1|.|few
CASSQVGASVGNEQFF
TGCGCCAGCAGCCAAGTAGGGGCTTCCGTGGGGAATGAGCAGTTCTTC
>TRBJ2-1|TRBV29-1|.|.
CSVDGGGHPSYNEQFF
TGCAGCGTTGACGGGGGCGGCCATCCCTCCTACAATGAGCAGTTCTTC
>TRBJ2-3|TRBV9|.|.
CASSVDPGRPETQYF
TGTGCCAGCAGCGTGGATCCGGGACGACCAGAGACGCAGTATTTT
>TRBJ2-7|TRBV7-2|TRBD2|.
CASSLSGGTSYEQYF
TGTGCCAGCAGCTTAAGCGGGGGGACCTCCTACGAGCAGTACTTC
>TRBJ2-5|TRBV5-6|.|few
CASSLGDGPGQYF
TGTGCCAGCAGCTTGGGCGACGGGCCTGGCCAGTACTTC
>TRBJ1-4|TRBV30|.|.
CAWSSGESEKLFF
TGTGCCTGGAGTTCAGGGGAAAGTGAAAAACTGTTTTTT
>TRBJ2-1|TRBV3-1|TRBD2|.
CASCYAPGTSGRLSEQFF
TGTGCCAGCTGTTACGCTCCCGGGACTAGCGGTCGACTGAGTGAGCAGTTCTTC
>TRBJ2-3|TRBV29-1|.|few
CSVEDVGGRTFSDTQYF
TGCAGCGTTGAAGACGTAGGGGGGAGGACCTTTTCAGATACGCAGTATTTT